The clone carrying this TCR beta chain was seen ten or more times. The antigen is not known. This entry belongs to a study of T cell responses to AZD1222 COVID-19 vaccine. Findings and limits, study-wide: Repertoires in all cases were sampled only once the peak T cell response had passed. CD4 TCRs linked to vaccination spanned spike, dominating at 160-218 and 743-854. Donors were mostly white British, more females; clonal diversity possibly underestimated. It was only a handful of AZD1222 recipients who were seropositive at baseline.

Method: immunoSEQ multiplex PCR; TCRdb's copy keeps in-frame clones and lacks some. This sample has 95,000 to 100,000 clones; about 89% occur once, and the top ten carry roughly 10%. This CDR3 spans 13 amino acids. Trimming cost V 6 bases and J 1 base, with 10 bases left between them. The chain uses TRBV12-3 or TRBV12-4 and TRBJ2-7; no definite D call. The sample consisted of peripheral blood, taken 28 days after the second AZD1222 dose. This sequence was found in an adult who received the AZD1222 COVID-19 vaccine. CDR3 nucleotides: TGTGCCAGCAGCCCTGGAGTGTCCTACGAGCAGTACTTC. Amino acids: CASSPGVSYEQYF.